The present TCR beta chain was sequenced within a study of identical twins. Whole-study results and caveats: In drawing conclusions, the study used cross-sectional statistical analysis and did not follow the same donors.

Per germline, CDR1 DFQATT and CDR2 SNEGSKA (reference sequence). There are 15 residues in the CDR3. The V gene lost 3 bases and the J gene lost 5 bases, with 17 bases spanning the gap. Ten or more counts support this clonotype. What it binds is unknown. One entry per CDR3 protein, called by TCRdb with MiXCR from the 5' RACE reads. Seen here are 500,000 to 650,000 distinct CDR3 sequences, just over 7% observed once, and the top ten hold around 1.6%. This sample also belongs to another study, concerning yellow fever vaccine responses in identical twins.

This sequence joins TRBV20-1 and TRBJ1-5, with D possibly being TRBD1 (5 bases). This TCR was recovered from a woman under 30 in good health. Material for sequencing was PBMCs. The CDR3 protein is CSASGTGTGDQPQHF. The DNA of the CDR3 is TGCAGTGCTAGCGGCACCGGGACGGGAGATCAGCCCCAGCATTTT.